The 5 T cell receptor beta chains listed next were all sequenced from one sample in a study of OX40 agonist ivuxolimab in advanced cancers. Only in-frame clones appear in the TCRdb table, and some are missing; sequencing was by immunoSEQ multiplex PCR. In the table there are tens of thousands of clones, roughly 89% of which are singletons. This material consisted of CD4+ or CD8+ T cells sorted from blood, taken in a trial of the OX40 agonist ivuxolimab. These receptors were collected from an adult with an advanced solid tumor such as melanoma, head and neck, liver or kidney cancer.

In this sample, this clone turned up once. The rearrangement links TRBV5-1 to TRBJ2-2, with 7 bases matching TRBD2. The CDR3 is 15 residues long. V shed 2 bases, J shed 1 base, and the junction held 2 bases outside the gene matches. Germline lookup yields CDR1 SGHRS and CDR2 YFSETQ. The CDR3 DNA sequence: TGCGCCAGCAGCTTCCTAGCGGAGAACACCGGGGAGCTGTTTTTT. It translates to CASSFLAENTGELFF.

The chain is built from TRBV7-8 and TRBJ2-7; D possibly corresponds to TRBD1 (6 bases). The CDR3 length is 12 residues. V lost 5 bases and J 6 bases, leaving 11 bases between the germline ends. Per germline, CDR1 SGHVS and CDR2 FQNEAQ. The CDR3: CASSLQGLEQYF. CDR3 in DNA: TGTGCCAGCAGCCTCCAGGGGCTCGAGCAGTACTTC.

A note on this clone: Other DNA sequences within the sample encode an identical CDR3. The CDR3 is CASGRGSYEQYF. CDR3 coding DNA: TGTGCCAGTGGGAGGGGTTCGTACGAGCAGTACTTC. The chain links TRBV19 to TRBJ2-7, with 7 bases matching TRBD2. This CDR3 region has 12 residues. With 8 bases clipped from V and 4 bases from J, the junction kept 5 bases outside the gene matches. Germline V lookup: CDR1 LNHDA, CDR2 SQIVND (reference sequence). Supplemented by reference TRBV19 and TRBJ2-7, the full variable domain reads DGGITQSPKYLFRKEGQNVTLSCEQNLNHDAMYWYRQDPGQGLRLIYYSQIVNDFQKGDIAEGYSVSREKKESFPLTVTSAQKNPTAFYLCASGRGSYEQYFGPGTRLTVT.

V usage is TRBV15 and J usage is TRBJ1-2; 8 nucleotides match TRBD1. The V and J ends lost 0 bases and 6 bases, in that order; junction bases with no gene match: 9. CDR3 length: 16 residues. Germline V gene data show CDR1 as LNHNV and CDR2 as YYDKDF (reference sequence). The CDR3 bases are TGTGCCACCAGCAGAGAAATATCGGGACAGGACCATGGCTACACCTTC. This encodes CATSREISGQDHGYTF.

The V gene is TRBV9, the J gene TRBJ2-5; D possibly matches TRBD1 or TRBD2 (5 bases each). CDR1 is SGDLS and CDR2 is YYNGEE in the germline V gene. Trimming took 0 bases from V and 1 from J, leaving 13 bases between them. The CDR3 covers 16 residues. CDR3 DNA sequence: TGTGCCAGCAGCGTAGATGCAGGGAGAAGCCAAGAGACCCAGTACTTC. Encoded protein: CASSVDAGRSQETQYF.